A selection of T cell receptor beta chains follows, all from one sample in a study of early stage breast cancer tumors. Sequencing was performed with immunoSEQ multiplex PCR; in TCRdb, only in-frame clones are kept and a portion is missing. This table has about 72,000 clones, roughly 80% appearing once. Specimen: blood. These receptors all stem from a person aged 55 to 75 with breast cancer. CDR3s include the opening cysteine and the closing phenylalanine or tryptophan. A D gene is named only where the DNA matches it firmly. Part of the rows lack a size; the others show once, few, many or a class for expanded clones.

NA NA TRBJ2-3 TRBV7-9 CASSLTGMSTDTQYF TGTGCCAGCAGCTTAACCGGGATGAGCACAGATACGCAGTATTTT
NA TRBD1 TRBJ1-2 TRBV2 CASSAEREGAYGYTF TGTGCCAGCAGCGCCGAGAGGGAGGGGGCGTATGGCTACACCTTC
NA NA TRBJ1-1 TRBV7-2 CASSPNWGRDTEAFF TGTGCCAGCAGCCCGAACTGGGGGAGGGACACTGAAGCTTTCTTT
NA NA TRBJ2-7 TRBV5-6 CASSLVKALGEQYF TGTGCCAGCAGCTTGGTCAAGGCCCTAGGCGAGCAGTACTTC
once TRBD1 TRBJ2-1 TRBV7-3 CASSPTGVDSYNEQFF TGTGCCAGCAGCCCCACAGGGGTAGACTCCTACAATGAGCAGTTCTTC
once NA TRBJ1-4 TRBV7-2 CASSLRSRNEKLFF TGTGCCAGCAGCTTAAGGTCTCGAAATGAAAAACTGTTTTTT
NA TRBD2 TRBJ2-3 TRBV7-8 CASSLWTSGGAGDTQYF TGTGCCAGCAGCTTATGGACTAGCGGGGGGGCGGGAGATACGCAGTATTTT
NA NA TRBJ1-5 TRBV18 CASSGGGRNQPQHF TGTGCCAGCTCAGGGGGGGGGAGGAATCAGCCCCAGCATTTT
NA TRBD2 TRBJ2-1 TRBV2 CASSASGRGEQFF TGTGCCAGCAGCGCCAGCGGGAGGGGAGAGCAGTTCTTC
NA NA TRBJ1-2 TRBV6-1 CASRLQGGNYGYTF TGTGCCAGCAGACTACAGGGTGGAAACTATGGCTACACCTTC
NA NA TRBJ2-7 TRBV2 CASRRRGAYEQYF TGTGCCAGCAGGAGGAGGGGGGCCTACGAGCAGTACTTC
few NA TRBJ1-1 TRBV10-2 CASTGGQAEAFF TGCGCCAGCACAGGTGGTCAAGCTGAAGCTTTCTTT
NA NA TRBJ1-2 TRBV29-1 CSAARQLSPYGYTF TGCAGCGCAGCTCGACAGCTCTCCCCCTATGGCTACACCTTC
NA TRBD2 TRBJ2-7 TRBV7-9 CATASGGSSYEQYF TGTGCCACCGCTAGCGGGGGAAGCTCCTACGAGCAGTACTTC
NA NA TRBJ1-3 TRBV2 CASKGRASGNTIYF TGTGCCAGCAAGGGCAGGGCCTCTGGAAACACCATATATTTT
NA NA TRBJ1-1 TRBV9 CASSPRGRAEAFF TGTGCCAGCAGCCCGCGGGGAAGGGCTGAAGCTTTCTTT
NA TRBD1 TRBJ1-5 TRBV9 CASSVTGDQPQHF TGTGCCAGCAGCGTAACAGGGGATCAGCCCCAGCATTTT
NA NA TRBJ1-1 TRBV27 CASSPYNRNTEAFF TGTGCCAGCAGTCCGTACAACCGAAACACTGAAGCTTTCTTT
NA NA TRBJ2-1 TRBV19 CASSIGASRGEQFF TGTGCCAGTAGTATAGGGGCTAGCCGGGGTGAGCAGTTCTTC
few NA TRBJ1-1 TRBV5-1 CASKHPGENTEAFF TGCGCCAGCAAGCACCCGGGGGAAAACACTGAAGCTTTCTTT
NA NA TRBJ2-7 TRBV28 CASSLEGQGRSYEQYF TGTGCCAGCAGTTTAGAAGGTCAGGGACGGTCCTACGAGCAGTACTTC
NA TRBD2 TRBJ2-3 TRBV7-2 CASSGTAGGLADTQYF TGTGCCAGCAGCGGGACAGCGGGGGGGCTCGCAGATACGCAGTATTTT
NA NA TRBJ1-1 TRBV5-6 CASSFRVTTEAFF TGTGCCAGCAGCTTCAGGGTTACGACTGAAGCTTTCTTT
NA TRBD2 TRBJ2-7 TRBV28 CASSSASGSYEQYF TGTGCCAGCAGTTCCGCTAGCGGGAGCTACGAGCAGTACTTC
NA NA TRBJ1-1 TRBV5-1 CASSLQWGDTEAFF TGCGCCAGCAGCTTGCAATGGGGGGACACTGAAGCTTTCTTT
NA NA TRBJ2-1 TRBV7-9 CASSPWGFREIGHEQFF TGTGCCAGCAGCCCCTGGGGTTTTCGGGAGATTGGCCATGAGCAGTTCTTC
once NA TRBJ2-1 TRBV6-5 CASSSLRDPSHEQFF TGTGCCAGCAGCTCTCTCCGAGATCCCTCCCATGAGCAGTTCTTC
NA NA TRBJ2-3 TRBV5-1 CASSLVLSGTDTQYF TGCGCCAGCAGCTTGGTGCTCAGTGGAACAGATACGCAGTATTTT
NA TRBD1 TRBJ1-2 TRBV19 CASRMTGLNYGYTF TGTGCCAGTCGGATGACAGGGCTGAACTATGGCTACACCTTC
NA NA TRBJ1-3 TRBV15 CATRLGNTIYF TGTGCCACTAGGCTTGGAAACACCATATATTTT
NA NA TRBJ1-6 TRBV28 CASSPPGLNSPLHF TGTGCCAGCAGCCCCCCAGGGTTGAATTCACCCCTCCACTTT
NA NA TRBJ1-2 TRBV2 CASKPRQYGYTF TGTGCCAGCAAACCCCGACAGTATGGCTACACCTTC
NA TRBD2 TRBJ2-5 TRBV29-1 CSVVLAAGGETQYF TGCAGCGTGGTACTAGCGGCTGGGGGGGAGACCCAGTACTTC
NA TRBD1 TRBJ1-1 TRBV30 CAWSRTGNTEAFF TGTGCCTGGTCCCGGACAGGGAACACTGAAGCTTTCTTT
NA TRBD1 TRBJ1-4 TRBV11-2 CASSPGTELEKLFF TGTGCCAGCAGCCCGGGGACAGAGCTTGAAAAACTGTTTTTT
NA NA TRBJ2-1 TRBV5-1 CASSLNSYNEQFF TGCGCCAGCAGCTTAAACAGCTACAATGAGCAGTTCTTC
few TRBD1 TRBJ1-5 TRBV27 CASSSQGRQPQHF TGTGCCAGCAGCTCACAGGGGAGGCAGCCCCAGCATTTT